This entry concerns a single T cell receptor (beta chain). From germline, CDR1 is DFQATT and CDR2 SNEGSKA (reference sequence). The CDR3 is 12 residues long. The V end lost 3 bases, the J end lost 4 bases, and 9 bases lay between the germline ends. This specimen belongs to a study of T cell responses to AZD1222 COVID-19 vaccine. Repertoires were generated with immunoSEQ multiplex PCR, while TCRdb's copy carries only in-frame clones and drops some. The sample carries tens of thousands of clones, about 88% recorded once. The genes are TRBV20-1 and TRBJ2-5, with D possibly TRBD1 on 6 matching bases. The source was peripheral blood, collected on day 0 of AZD1222 vaccination. This receptor was obtained from an adult in good health. The CDR3 nucleotides read TGCAGTGCTAGTGAGGGGGTAGAGACCCAGTACTTC. Translating it yields CSASEGVETQYF.